What follows are 29 T cell receptor beta chains derived from one specimen sequenced in a study of cytomegalovirus exposure and HLA in healthy donors. Sequenced by immunoSEQ multiplex PCR; TCRdb stores in-frame clones only, minus some. The repertoire holds 70,000 to 75,000 clones, with roughly 93% as singletons. The specimen was PBMCs. The receptor set was obtained from a woman younger than 35 in good health and CMV-seropositive.

V usage is TRBV19 and J usage is TRBJ1-5, with D unresolved. Germline V gene lookup returns CDR1 LNHDA and CDR2 SQIVND (reference sequence). Trimming took off 3 bases at V and 8 bases at J, with 11 bases between the two ends. This CDR3 region has 13 residues. For the CDR3, the DNA is TGTGCCAGTAGTATGTCCACCTATGAGCCCCAGCATTTT. Amino acids: CASSMSTYEPQHF.

V and J are TRBV4-2 and TRBJ2-2; 7 nucleotides agree with TRBD2. This CDR3 has 15 residues. With V trimmed by 1 base and J by 7 bases, 6 bases remained unmatched. Germline lookup yields CDR1 LGHNA and CDR2 YNFKEQ. The CDR3 DNA follows: TGTGCCAGCAGCCAAGGGACTAGTCGTGTCGGGGAGCTGTTTTTT. This translates into CASSQGTSRVGELFF.

This rearrangement joins TRBV5-1 to TRBJ2-3; tentative D call: TRBD2 (6 bases). The germline CDR1 and CDR2 sequences are SGHRS and YFSETQ. Trimming took 1 base from V and 1 from J, leaving 10 bases between them. This CDR3 comprises 15 residues. CDR3 loop: CASSLRASGTDTQYF. In nucleotides, the CDR3 is TGCGCCAGCAGCTTGAGGGCTAGCGGCACAGATACGCAGTATTTT.

The chain recombines TRBV9 with TRBJ2-2, with a possible D match to TRBD2 (5 bases). The V end lost 3 bases, the J end lost 4 bases, and 16 bases lay between the germline ends. The germline CDR1 and CDR2 sequences are SGDLS and YYNGEE. This CDR3 comprises 16 residues. This CDR3 reads CASSARGIGGTGELFF. The CDR3 DNA reads TGTGCCAGCAGCGCCCGGGGTATCGGAGGCACCGGGGAGCTGTTTTTT.

V and J are TRBV28 and TRBJ1-1, with 8 bases lining up with TRBD1. The CDR3 runs 18 residues. Germline V gives CDR1 MDHEN, CDR2 SYDVKM. Germline trimming cut 6 bases from V and 1 base from J; bases unmatched to any gene: 16. Written as DNA, the CDR3 is TGTGCCAGCAGGCCAGTCCGGGACAGGAAATTCAAGAACACTGAAGCTTTCTTT. Residues: CASRPVRDRKFKNTEAFF.

V and J are TRBV5-8 and TRBJ2-3, with D perhaps matching TRBD1 (5 bases). V was clipped by 1 base and J by 0 bases, with 9 bases between them. Germline CDR1 SGHTS, CDR2 YDEGEE. The CDR3 runs 15 residues. For the CDR3, the DNA is TGTGCCAGCAGCTTGAGTCAGGGCAGCACAGATACGCAGTATTTT. It yields the protein CASSLSQGSTDTQYF.

The V gene is TRBV6-5, the J gene TRBJ2-1, with D perhaps TRBD2 (5 bases). Germline loops: CDR1 MNHEY, CDR2 SVGAGI. The CDR3 has 14 amino acids. Trimming removed 0 bases from V and 8 bases from J, with 11 bases in between. The CDR3 nucleotides are TGTGCCAGCAGTTACTCTCGAGGGTTCGATGAGCAGTTCTTC. Translating gives CASSYSRGFDEQFF.

The chain is built from TRBV28 and TRBJ1-2, with TRBD1 matching 10 bases. V was pared by 6 bases and J by 6 bases, with 4 bases of the junction left unmatched. The CDR3 totals 13 residues. Germline V CDR1 and CDR2: MDHEN, SYDVKM. The CDR3 region is CASRDGQGDGYTF. As DNA, the CDR3 is TGTGCCAGCAGGGACGGACAGGGGGATGGCTACACCTTC.

The chain employs TRBV6-6 and TRBJ2-4; tentatively, D is TRBD1 (6 bases). Trimming cost V 6 bases and J 0 bases, with 15 bases left between them. This CDR3 is built from 16 residues. Germline CDR1 and CDR2: MNHNY and SVGAGI (reference sequence). CDR3 loop: CASSSTGSLAKNIQYF. The CDR3 nucleotides are TGTGCCAGCAGCTCAACAGGGTCTCTAGCCAAAAACATTCAGTACTTC.

V gene TRBV7-8 combines with J gene TRBJ2-7; D may be TRBD2 (6 bases). Per the germline V gene, CDR1 is SGHVS and CDR2 is FQNEAQ. V lost 3 bases and J 3 bases, leaving 12 bases between the germline ends. CDR3 length equals 14 residues. The CDR3 here is CASSFAGPIYEQYF. CDR3 DNA sequence: TGTGCCAGCAGCTTCGCGGGACCTATCTACGAGCAGTACTTC.

V usage is TRBV9 and J usage is TRBJ2-3, with 9 nucleotides matching TRBD2. V was clipped by 2 bases and J by 4 bases; unmatched bases: 2. The CDR3 loop spans 14 amino acids. Germline values: CDR1 SGDLS, CDR2 YYNGEE. The CDR3 DNA sequence: TGTGCCAGCAGCGTGGCGGGAGGGGCAGATACGCAGTATTTT. Amino acid sequence: CASSVAGGADTQYF.

As concerns this clone: The junction differs from germline at one of its ends, possibly a read error. The V call is TRBV5-4, the J call TRBJ2-7; the D gene is possibly TRBD2 (6 bases). Per the germline V gene, CDR1 is SGHNT and CDR2 is YYREEE (reference sequence). The CDR3 contains 15 residues. The chain's CDR3 is CASSLDGLGGYEQYF. The CDR3 DNA sequence: TGTGCCAGCAGTTTGGACGGCTTGGGAGGCTACGAGCAGTACTTC.

This rearrangement joins TRBV25-1 to TRBJ1-4, with D perhaps matching TRBD1 (5 bases). Germline CDR1 and CDR2: MGHDK and SYGVNS. The CDR3 is made up of 14 amino acids. V shed 8 bases and J shed 0 bases, with 10 bases lying between them. CDR3 bases: TGTGCCAGCCAGGGATATGCAACTAATGAAAAACTGTTTTTT. Translating it yields CASQGYATNEKLFF.

The chain recombines TRBV6-5 with TRBJ1-1; no clear D. This CDR3 spans 13 amino acids. Germline V gene data show CDR1 as MNHEY and CDR2 as SVGAGI. Deletions cut 0 bases from V and 5 bases from J, with 7 bases between. DNA for the CDR3: TGTGCCAGCAGTTACTCGACTGGGACTGAAGCTTTCTTT. Encoded protein: CASSYSTGTEAFF.

The rearrangement links TRBV27 to TRBJ2-3, with 8 positions matching TRBD1. Trimming removed 3 bases from V and 1 base from J; junction bases left unmatched: 12. The CDR3 runs 18 residues. Germline assignment: CDR1 MNHEY and CDR2 SMNVEV (reference sequence). CDR3 protein: CASSLRTGRLEGTDTQYF. In DNA form, the CDR3 reads TGTGCCAGCAGTTTGAGGACAGGGCGCTTAGAGGGCACAGATACGCAGTATTTT.

The V and J genes are TRBV4-2 and TRBJ1-1; tentatively, D is TRBD1 (6 bases). Germline CDR1 and CDR2: LGHNA and YNFKEQ. Trimming stripped 4 bases from V and 1 base from J, with 16 bases between. This CDR3 region has 16 residues. CDR3: CASSPGGGGSNTEAFF. CDR3 nucleotide sequence: TGTGCCAGCAGCCCCGGGGGCGGGGGCTCGAACACTGAAGCTTTCTTT.

The V call is TRBV5-8, the J call TRBJ2-2; D might be TRBD2 (6 bases). The germline gives CDR1 SGHTS, CDR2 YDEGEE. The CDR3 totals 15 residues. V was trimmed by 1 base and J by 1 base, leaving 8 bases between them. The CDR3 here is CASSLWGLNTGELFF. The CDR3 region has the DNA TGTGCCAGCAGCTTGTGGGGACTGAACACCGGGGAGCTGTTTTTT.

The chain links TRBV30 to TRBJ1-2; D unresolved. This CDR3 is 14 amino acids long. Germline lookup yields CDR1 GTSNPN and CDR2 SVGIG (reference sequence). Trimming removed 4 bases from V and 7 bases from J, with 19 bases in between. CDR3 bases: TGTGCCTGGACCCGGGAGGATAATTTTGGTGGCTACACCTTC. This gives the protein CAWTREDNFGGYTF.

The V and J genes are TRBV6-1 and TRBJ1-3; D is uncertain. Trimming shortened V by 4 bases and J by 0 bases, and 13 bases separated the two germline ends. From germline, CDR1 is MNHNS and CDR2 SASEGT. This CDR3 has 16 residues. The CDR3 is CASSAAYQSSGNTIYF. The CDR3 bases are TGTGCCAGCAGTGCAGCCTACCAAAGCTCTGGAAACACCATATATTTT.

This clone appeared a few times. The chain combines TRBV5-1 with TRBJ1-4, with 7 bases aligning to TRBD1. CDR1 SGHRS and CDR2 YFSETQ come from the germline V gene. With V trimmed by 4 bases and J by 10 bases, 7 bases remained unmatched. This CDR3 spans 13 amino acids. For the CDR3, the DNA is TGCGCCAGCAGCGCGGGGACAGTAGGAAAACTGTTTTTT. It encodes CASSAGTVGKLFF. The full variable domain, rest sourced from reference TRBV5-1 and TRBJ1-4, is KAGVTQTPRYLIKTRGQQVTLSCSPISGHRSVSWYQQTPGQGLQFLFEYFSETQRNKGNFPGRFSGRQFSNSRSEMNVSTLELGDSALYLCASSAGTVGKLFFGSGTQLSVL.

The chain joins TRBV5-1 to TRBJ2-5, with a possible D match to TRBD2 (5 bases). The CDR3 totals 14 residues. Trimming took off 0 bases at V and 2 bases at J, with 8 bases between the two ends. CDR1 and CDR2 (germline): SGHRS, YFSETQ. The CDR3 nucleotides read TGCGCCAGCAGCTTGGTTAGCGAACAAGAGACCCAGTACTTC. As protein: CASSLVSEQETQYF.

Comments on this clone: The germline gene is not matched at one end of the junction; a read error may be the cause. CDR3: CASSVDNRGGSTF. CDR3 sequence (DNA): TGTGCCAGCAGCGTGGACAACAGGGGGGGCTCCACCTTC. This chain links TRBV9 with TRBJ1-2; TRBD1 agrees at 8 bases. The CDR3 is 13 amino acids. Germline V CDR1 and CDR2: SGDLS, YYNGEE.

V gene TRBV18 combines with J gene TRBJ1-1; 7 bases are shared with TRBD1. Germline V lookup: CDR1 KGHSH, CDR2 LQKENI. The CDR3 sequence is 18 residues long. Trimming removed 1 base from V and 0 bases from J; junction bases left unmatched: 11. DNA of the CDR3: TGTGCCAGCTCACCACTTACTCTTCGGACAGGAGTGAACACTGAAGCTTTCTTT. It encodes CASSPLTLRTGVNTEAFF.

The chain combines TRBV28 with TRBJ2-1; maybe TRBD2 (5 bases). Germline loops: CDR1 MDHEN, CDR2 SYDVKM. The CDR3 extends over 17 amino acids. V shed 5 bases and J shed 3 bases, with 20 bases lying between them. The CDR3 region has the DNA TGTGCCAGCAGTCCACAAAATCGGGCGGGTCTCTACAATGAGCAGTTCTTC. Amino acid sequence: CASSPQNRAGLYNEQFF.

The chain carries TRBV29-1 and TRBJ2-7, with 8 bases lining up with TRBD1. The CDR3 is 13 residues long. The germline V gene has CDR1 SQVTM and CDR2 ANQGSEA. V shed 6 bases and J 2 bases; nucleotides not matched to a gene: 6. This CDR3 reads CSVMTGVAYEQYF. As DNA, the CDR3 is TGCAGCGTCATGACAGGGGTGGCCTACGAGCAGTACTTC.

The chain couples TRBV15 to TRBJ2-7; 11 bases fit TRBD2. The germline gives CDR1 LNHNV, CDR2 YYDKDF (reference sequence). V shed 0 bases and J 2 bases; nucleotides not matched to a gene: 6. The CDR3 loop spans 17 amino acids. In DNA, the CDR3 is TGTGCCACCAGCAGAGATTTAACGACTAGCGGGACCTACGAGCAGTACTTC. Protein product: CATSRDLTTSGTYEQYF.

This chain links TRBV27 with TRBJ1-5; D is ambiguous. Trimming pared 2 bases from V and 7 bases from J, leaving 6 bases between. Looked up from germline, CDR1 is MNHEY and CDR2 is SMNVEV (reference sequence). This CDR3 comprises 12 residues. The CDR3 DNA is TGTGCCAGCAGTTTAATAGAGCAGCCCCAGCATTTT. Translated, it gives CASSLIEQPQHF.

This clone was seen a single time. The chain has TRBV6-5 and TRBJ1-1; 9 bases are shared with TRBD1. The V gene's germline CDR1 is MNHEY and CDR2 SVGAGI. The CDR3 sequence is 15 residues long. V lost 6 bases and J lost 2; bases outside the gene matches: 7. CDR3 in amino acids: CASRHDRGSNTEAFF. The CDR3 DNA is TGTGCCAGCAGGCATGACAGGGGGAGTAACACTGAAGCTTTCTTT.

The chain carries TRBV5-6 and TRBJ2-1; weak D call: TRBD2 (6 bases). Trimming took off 0 bases at V and 1 base at J, with 11 bases between the two ends. The CDR3 is 16 amino acids. Germline CDR1 SGHDT, CDR2 YYEEEE. The CDR3 reads CASSLARGLSYNEQFF. The CDR3 DNA is TGTGCCAGCAGCTTGGCACGGGGGTTGTCCTACAATGAGCAGTTCTTC.